This T cell receptor (beta chain) is drawn from a study of immune heterogeneity within non-small cell lung tumors. This clonotype is large (0.1 to 1%) by share. Its antigen is not identified. The authors used around 640 ng of bulk tumor genomic DNA per sample as template. Several biopsies per primary tumor were taken during surgery, spaced as far apart as possible. Patients with untreated, newly diagnosed non-small cell lung cancer underwent curative surgery. Findings of the study overall: Different tumor locations in one patient shared dominant CDR3 beta clonotypes yet harbored unique high-frequency clones.

Multiplex PCR amplified the TCR beta CDR3 region. Its first round ran for around 11 cycles with 32 V and 13 J primers. One entry per CDR3 protein results from TCRdb running MiXCR on the multiplex PCR reads. The repertoire consists of some 3,000 distinct CDR3 sequences, with 14% to 15% occurring once and the leading ten covering under 25%. This CDR3 has 14 residues. V was shortened by 2 bases and J by 7 bases, with 12 bases between the two germline ends. This receptor was identified in a female donor with non-small cell lung cancer. Sequenced input: lung tumor tissue. The V call is TRBV12-3 or TRBV12-4, the J call TRBJ2-1; tentative D call: TRBD2 (7 bases). DNA for the CDR3: TGTGCCAGCAGTTTATGGGAGGGGGGGAATGAGCAGTTCTTC. Translated, it gives CASSLWEGGNEQFF.